These 21 T cell receptor beta chains were all obtained from the same sample, sequenced in a study of cytomegalovirus exposure and HLA in healthy donors. The primer mix had 60 Vbeta and 13 Jbeta primers. TCRdb keeps only in-frame clones here, not all; method: immunoSEQ multiplex PCR. The table shows tens of thousands of clones, with less than 85% occurring only once. Sequencing used PBMCs. These receptors were collected from a man aged 25 to 45 in good health and CMV-seropositive.

The V gene is TRBV11-3, the J gene TRBJ2-6, with D possibly matching TRBD1 (5 bases). Trimming removed 5 bases at V and 12 bases at J, with 20 bases between. Germline values: CDR1 SGHNT, CDR2 YENEEA. The CDR3 runs 15 residues. The CDR3 sequence is CASSGSAGSSPVLTF. The CDR3 region has the DNA TGTGCCAGCAGCGGCTCCGCAGGGTCCTCCCCCGTCCTGACTTTC.

The chain recombines TRBV28 with TRBJ2-3, with D perhaps TRBD2 (7 bases). V lost 5 bases and J 8 bases, leaving 23 bases between the germline ends. This CDR3 has 16 residues. The germline gives CDR1 MDHEN, CDR2 SYDVKM. The CDR3 DNA follows: TGTGCCAGCAGTCCTACCCGACGGGCGGGGGCTACTACGCAGTATTTT. The encoded protein is CASSPTRRAGATTQYF.

This clone appeared a few times. The rearrangement uses TRBV7-2 and TRBJ1-1; TRBD1 matches at 7 bases. This CDR3 region has 12 residues. Losses at the gene ends were 6 bases for V and 5 bases for J; bases not matched to a gene: 3. Looked up from germline, CDR1 is SGHTA and CDR2 is FQGNSA. CDR3 in amino acids: CASRIQGTEAFF. CDR3 DNA: TGTGCCAGCAGAATACAGGGGACTGAAGCTTTCTTT.

The chain has TRBV9 and TRBJ1-2; 8 bases align to TRBD1. CDR3 size: 13 residues. V lost 3 bases to trimming and J lost 8 bases; unmatched junction nucleotides: 6. Germline CDR1 and CDR2: SGDLS and YYNGEE. The DNA for the CDR3 is TGTGCCAGCAGCGATGGACAGGGAGGCGGCTACACCTTC. This sequence encodes CASSDGQGGGYTF.

V and J are TRBV30 and TRBJ1-5, with a tentative D call TRBD1 (5 bases). The CDR3 sequence is 13 residues long. Deletions cut 2 bases from V and 15 bases from J, with 20 bases between. Germline-derived CDR1 and CDR2 are GTSNPN and SVGIG (reference sequence). The CDR3 loop reads CAWSPLPQGSRHF. In DNA form, the CDR3 reads TGTGCCTGGAGTCCGCTACCCCAGGGTTCTAGGCATTTT.

V gene TRBV29-1 combines with J gene TRBJ1-1; 7 bases match TRBD1. This CDR3 is 13 amino acids long. Germline V gives CDR1 SQVTM, CDR2 ANQGSEA. The CDR3 bases are TGCAGGGTAGAAACAGGGGCGCTGACTGAAGCTTTCTTT. Its translation: CRVETGALTEAFF.

This clone was counted once. V usage is TRBV9 and J usage is TRBJ1-1; tentatively, D is TRBD1 (5 bases). Germline V lookup: CDR1 SGDLS, CDR2 YYNGEE. V lost 3 bases to trimming and J lost 4 bases, with 16 bases between them. This CDR3 comprises 15 residues. Written as DNA, the CDR3 is TGTGCCAGCAGCGCCGGGACTCGGTCGGGCACTGAAGCTTTCTTT. Amino acids: CASSAGTRSGTEAFF.

The gene calls are TRBV28 and TRBJ1-1, with 7 bases that match TRBD1. Germline CDR1 reads MDHEN; CDR2 reads SYDVKM. Unmatched junction bases numbered 3, after V lost 5 bases and J lost 0 bases. The CDR3 is 14 residues long. The CDR3 region is CASSTQGLNTEAFF. DNA of the CDR3: TGTGCCAGCAGTACACAGGGGTTGAACACTGAAGCTTTCTTT.

The rearrangement uses TRBV6-1 and TRBJ2-5, with 10 nucleotides matching TRBD1. The V gene's germline CDR1 is MNHNS and CDR2 SASEGT. The CDR3 is 13 amino acids. Trimming removed 6 bases from V and 5 bases from J; junction bases left unmatched: 3. The CDR3 DNA sequence: TGTGCCAGCAGCCGACAGGGGGCGGAGACCCAGTACTTC. Translated, it gives CASSRQGAETQYF.

The V gene is TRBV11-3, the J gene TRBJ2-2; the D gene is possibly TRBD2 (5 bases). Germline V gives CDR1 SGHNT, CDR2 YENEEA. Trimming cost V 10 bases and J 0 bases, with 9 bases left between them. CDR3 length: 13 amino acids. In nucleotides, the CDR3 is TGTGCCACCGGACTCTCGAACACCGGGGAGCTGTTTTTT. Translating gives CATGLSNTGELFF.

CDR3 sequence: CAIRGGPGAQYF. In DNA form, the CDR3 reads TGTGCCATCAGAGGAGGGCCCGGGGCGCAGTATTTT. V and J are TRBV10-3 and TRBJ2-3; D possibly corresponds to TRBD2 (6 bases). V lost 6 bases and J lost 10, with 14 bases in between. Germline V gene lookup returns CDR1 ENHRY and CDR2 SYGVKD. The CDR3 has 12 residues.

The CDR3 spells CASSAGEGQPQHF. The DNA for the CDR3 is TGTGCCAGCAGCGCAGGGGAAGGCCAGCCCCAGCATTTT. The chain couples TRBV9 to TRBJ1-5; the D gene is possibly TRBD1 (6 bases). Trimming left V 3 bases short and J 7 bases short, with 11 bases between. The CDR3 consists of 13 residues. Germline values: CDR1 SGDLS, CDR2 YYNGEE.

V usage is TRBV7-3 and J usage is TRBJ1-1; 8 positions agree with TRBD1. The CDR3 totals 14 residues. The germline gives CDR1 SGHTA, CDR2 FQGTGA. With 5 bases clipped from V and 5 bases from J, the junction kept 7 bases outside the gene matches. In nucleotides, the CDR3 is TGTGCCAGCAGCCCGGGGGACAGGAGGACTGAAGCTTTCTTT. Protein: CASSPGDRRTEAFF.

The chain recombines TRBV6-6 with TRBJ2-3, with D maybe TRBD1 (6 bases). Germline CDR1 and CDR2: MNHNY and SVGAGI (reference sequence). The CDR3 consists of 14 residues. The ends were cut back, 8 bases at V and 3 bases at J, with 15 bases in the middle. The DNA of the CDR3 is TGTGCCAGCCAGGGGCTAGCTAGGACAGATACGCAGTATTTT. Its protein is CASQGLARTDTQYF.

The J gene is TRBJ1-2, the V gene TRBV2, with 9 bases lining up with TRBD1. Per the germline V gene, CDR1 is SNHLY and CDR2 is FYNNEI. This CDR3 spans 14 amino acids. V lost 5 bases and J lost 7; bases outside the gene matches: 8. Written as DNA, the CDR3 is TGTGCCAGCAGTACGGACAGGGGAGGCAGTGGCTACACCTTC. It specifies CASSTDRGGSGYTF.

In DNA form, the CDR3 reads TGTGCCAGCGGGAAAGGGGGCAGCTACGAGCAGTACTTC. Protein sequence: CASGKGGSYEQYF. The genes are TRBV6-5 and TRBJ2-7, with 7 bases matching TRBD1. The V segment lost 8 bases and the J segment 3 bases; nucleotides outside the gene matches: 7. The CDR3 length is 13 residues. Germline loops: CDR1 MNHEY, CDR2 SVGAGI.

The V and J genes are TRBV2 and TRBJ2-7; 15 bases map to TRBD2. V gave up 4 bases and J gave up 6 bases; unmatched junction bases: 4. Germline-derived CDR1 and CDR2 are SNHLY and FYNNEI. The CDR3 loop spans 15 amino acids. The CDR3 region has the DNA TGTGCCAGCAGTGGGACTAGCGGGGGGGGGCTCGAGCAGTACTTC. As protein: CASSGTSGGGLEQYF.

J is TRBJ1-6 and V is TRBV19; the D gene is possibly TRBD1 (5 bases). The germline V and J ends were trimmed by 11 bases and 6 bases, with 11 bases remaining between them. Germline V gives CDR1 LNHDA, CDR2 SQIVND (reference sequence). The CDR3 is made up of 12 amino acids. CDR3 residues: CAAGVLNSPLHF. The CDR3 DNA sequence: TGTGCCGCGGGGGTGCTTAATTCACCCCTCCACTTT.

This clone occurred once. The rearrangement joins TRBV4-3 to TRBJ1-6, with D maybe TRBD1 (6 bases). The CDR3 consists of 16 residues. From germline, CDR1 is LGHNA and CDR2 YSLEER. V was pared by 0 bases and J by 10 bases, with 16 bases between. CDR3 amino acids: CASSQDGGGRVSPLHF. CDR3 nucleotide sequence: TGCGCCAGCAGCCAAGATGGGGGGGGGCGCGTCTCACCCCTCCACTTT.

This chain links TRBV7-2 with TRBJ2-3; the D gene is possibly TRBD1 (6 bases). The germline V gene encodes CDR1 SGHTA and CDR2 FQGNSA. The CDR3 loop spans 16 amino acids. The germline V and J ends were trimmed by 3 bases and 0 bases, with 13 bases remaining between them. The CDR3 DNA follows: TGTGCCAGCAGCTTTTTAACAGGGTCTAGCACAGATACGCAGTATTTT. Translation gives CASSFLTGSSTDTQYF.

This clone was seen more than once but under ten times. The CDR3 DNA reads as TGTGCCAGCAGCCCTGGAGTATGGTCGGGCTATGGCTACACCTTC. The encoded protein is CASSPGVWSGYGYTF. The chain carries TRBV14 and TRBJ1-2; D call uncertain. The CDR3 is made up of 15 amino acids. Trimming took off 4 bases at V and 4 bases at J, with 16 bases between the two ends. Germline values: CDR1 SGHDN, CDR2 FVKESK.